The rows below give T cell receptor beta chains drawn from one sample of a study of Ad26.COV2.S vaccination and SARS-CoV-2 variants. The repertoire was sequenced with immunoSEQ multiplex PCR; TCRdb's copy has only in-frame clones and lacks some. The table includes fewer than 500,000 clones, 90% detected once. The sample consisted of peripheral blood, taken in a trial of Ad26.COV2.S vaccine versus placebo. The receptors originated from a person between 18 and 65 years old who received the Ad26.COV2.S COVID-19 vaccine or a placebo. CDR3s include the opening cysteine and the closing phenylalanine or tryptophan. D genes are given only for firm matches. The size entry is marked missing in some rows and otherwise reads once, few, many or a size class.

13	TRBV3-1/TRBV3-2	.	TRBJ2-7	once	TGTGCCAGCAGCCGGAGGGGGGCCTACGAGCAGTACTTC	CASSRRGAYEQYF
15	TRBV6-2/TRBV6-3	TRBD2	TRBJ2-1	.	TGTGCCAGCAGTTGGGGGACTAGCGGGAGGTACGAGCAGTTCTTC	CASSWGTSGRYEQFF
18	TRBV2	.	TRBJ2-2	.	TGTGCCAGCAGTGTGGGCCTACCTAGGGTGGAGTGGACCGGGGAGCTGTTTTTT	CASSVGLPRVEWTGELFF
17	TRBV24-1	.	TRBJ2-3	.	TGTGCCACCAGTGACCTTAGTACCCCTCTGCCCACAGATACGCAGTATTTT	CATSDLSTPLPTDTQYF
15	TRBV18	.	TRBJ2-1	.	TGTGCCAGCTCACCACAGTCTTTTACTAGTATTGAGCAGTTCTTC	CASSPQSFTSIEQFF
14	TRBV10-3	.	TRBJ2-2	.	TGTGCCTCCCAAGGGCAGATCCTCACCGGGGAGCTGTTTTTT	CASQGQILTGELFF
13	TRBV5-1	.	TRBJ2-7	.	TGCGCCAGCAGCTGGGCAGGTGCGAACGAGCAGTACTTC	CASSWAGANEQYF
15	TRBV9	.	TRBJ2-5	.	TGTGCCAGCAGCGTAGGCGGGTTCCTCAGGGAGACCCAGTACTTC	CASSVGGFLRETQYF
15	TRBV3-1/TRBV3-2	.	TRBJ2-5	.	TGTGCCAGCAGTCAGGGCCTGGGCATATCGGAGACCCAGTACTTC	CASSQGLGISETQYF
16	TRBV7-2	TRBD2	TRBJ2-1	.	TGTGCCAGCAGCTTCCGGACTAGCGGGAGTTACAATGAGCAGTTCTTC	CASSFRTSGSYNEQFF